Shown below are 30 T cell receptor beta chains from a single sample sequenced in a study of blood T cell repertoires in COVID-19. The protocol was immunoSEQ multiplex PCR, while the TCRdb copy is restricted to in-frame clones and leaves out a portion. The sample has about 400,000 clones, roughly 90% seen once. Sequenced: PBMCs or T cells enriched from blood (not recorded which). These receptors came from a woman aged 35 to 49 with acute COVID-19.

The rearrangement links TRBV14 to TRBJ1-2, with D possibly matching TRBD1 (6 bases). In germline, CDR1 is SGHDN, CDR2 FVKESK. The V gene lost 3 bases and the J gene lost 8 bases, with 10 bases spanning the gap. This CDR3 has 12 amino acids. The CDR3 region is CASSHGTRGYTF. The CDR3 coding sequence is TGTGCCAGCAGCCACGGGACACGGGGCTACACCTTC.

In this sample, this clone turned up once. V usage is TRBV7-9 and J usage is TRBJ2-2; 7 nucleotides agree with TRBD1. Per germline, CDR1 SEHNR and CDR2 FQNEAQ (reference sequence). Trimming cost V 4 bases and J 1 base; bases outside gene matches: 3. The CDR3 has 15 residues. The CDR3: CASSSRDRNTGELFF. DNA of the CDR3: TGTGCCAGCAGCTCAAGGGACAGGAACACCGGGGAGCTGTTTTTT.

The chain joins TRBV19 to TRBJ2-7, with D tentatively TRBD1 (6 bases). The CDR3 has 12 amino acids. Germline-derived CDR1 and CDR2 are LNHDA and SQIVND (reference sequence). V was cut by 9 bases and J by 2 bases, with 11 bases left in between. CDR3 in amino acids: CASQGGTYEQYF. The CDR3, as DNA: TGTGCCAGCCAAGGGGGTACCTACGAGCAGTACTTC.

Of note for this clone: The sample contains more than one DNA sequence encoding this CDR3. The genes are TRBV5-1 and TRBJ1-4, with D perhaps TRBD1 (5 bases). CDR3 length equals 15 residues. CDR1 and CDR2 (germline): SGHRS, YFSETQ. V was trimmed by 3 bases and J by 0 bases, leaving 9 bases between them. The CDR3: CASSSPGATNEKLFF. The CDR3 DNA sequence: TGCGCCAGCAGCTCGCCGGGGGCAACTAATGAAAAACTGTTTTTT.

The chain recombines TRBV4-2 with TRBJ2-2, with TRBD2 matching over 13 bases. Per the germline V gene, CDR1 is LGHNA and CDR2 is YNFKEQ. Trimming took 4 bases from V and 1 from J; bases not matched to a gene: 3. The CDR3 extends over 17 amino acids. The CDR3 region is CASSPRTSGGNTGELFF. DNA for the CDR3: TGTGCCAGCAGCCCTCGGACTAGCGGGGGGAACACCGGGGAGCTGTTTTTT.

J is TRBJ2-1 and V is TRBV5-4; no reliable D call. Germline V CDR1 and CDR2: SGHNT, YYREEE (reference sequence). This CDR3 is 15 amino acids long. V lost 5 bases, J lost 0 bases, and 12 bases lay in between. The CDR3 DNA reads as TGTGCCAGCAGGTGGCGGTCCAGCTCCTACAATGAGCAGTTCTTC. This encodes CASRWRSSSYNEQFF.

V and J are TRBV7-9 and TRBJ2-1; D is perhaps TRBD2 (5 bases). The CDR3 spans 12 residues. The germline gives CDR1 SEHNR, CDR2 FQNEAQ (reference sequence). Trimming left V 0 bases short and J 10 bases short, with 7 bases between. CDR3 coding DNA: TGTGCCAGCAGCTTAGCGGGCGGGGAGCAGTTCTTC. Translating gives CASSLAGGEQFF.

The V gene is TRBV10-2, the J gene TRBJ2-1; 10 positions match TRBD1. This CDR3 comprises 14 residues. Germline V lookup: CDR1 WSHSY, CDR2 SAAADI. V trimming: 4 bases; J trimming: 7 bases; junction bases outside the gene matches: 4. CDR3 sequence: CASSGQGARNEQFF. Written as DNA, the CDR3 is TGCGCCAGCAGTGGACAGGGGGCGCGGAATGAGCAGTTCTTC.

The chain uses TRBV20-1 and TRBJ2-5; 7 bases map to TRBD2. V was pared by 3 bases and J by 5 bases, with 9 bases of the junction left unmatched. Germline assignment: CDR1 DFQATT and CDR2 SNEGSKA (reference sequence). The CDR3 length is 14 residues. Here the CDR3 DNA reads TGCAGTGCTAGTGTCATTGGGGGGGTTGAGACCCAGTACTTC. It specifies CSASVIGGVETQYF.

The genes are TRBV6-5 and TRBJ1-1, with 10 bases lining up with TRBD1. The CDR3 contains 14 residues. CDR1 and CDR2 from the germline V gene are MNHEY and SVGAGI. V was pared by 5 bases and J by 8 bases, with 8 bases of the junction left unmatched. In DNA, the CDR3 is TGTGCCAGCAGTCCAAAATTGGACAGGGGGGAAGCTTTCTTT. Its translation: CASSPKLDRGEAFF.

The chain carries TRBV11-1 and TRBJ2-5; D not certain. The germline V gene has CDR1 SGHAT and CDR2 FQDESV (reference sequence). This CDR3 has 16 amino acids. Trimming took 2 bases from V and 1 from J, leaving 14 bases between them. CDR3 in DNA: TGTGCCAGCAGCTTATTTGCAGCGAGTGTCCAAGAGACCCAGTACTTC. Its translation: CASSLFAASVQETQYF.

The chain uses TRBV6-1 and TRBJ2-3, with a weak D call TRBD2 (7 bases). Germline values: CDR1 MNHNS, CDR2 SASEGT. The CDR3 extends over 16 amino acids. Trimming pared 0 bases from V and 2 bases from J, leaving 12 bases between. CDR3 protein: CASSEAGGPVTDTQYF. In nucleotides, the CDR3 is TGTGCCAGCAGTGAAGCGGGGGGGCCAGTCACAGATACGCAGTATTTT.

V usage is TRBV6-1 and J usage is TRBJ2-1; 9 bases are shared with TRBD1. Losses at the gene ends were 1 base for V and 8 bases for J; bases not matched to a gene: 6. CDR3 length: 15 amino acids. The germline CDR1 and CDR2 sequences are MNHNS and SASEGT. CDR3 in amino acids: CASSEDDGQGYEQFF. CDR3 DNA sequence: TGTGCCAGCAGTGAAGATGACGGACAGGGGTATGAGCAGTTCTTC.

This chain connects TRBV5-4 to TRBJ2-5; D may be TRBD2 (5 bases). CDR3 length equals 13 residues. V was trimmed by 5 bases and J by 5 bases, leaving 13 bases between them. Germline-derived CDR1 and CDR2 are SGHNT and YYREEE (reference sequence). The CDR3 nucleotides are TGTGCCAGCAGGCCTAGGACGGGGGAGACCCAGTACTTC. Its translation: CASRPRTGETQYF.

This clone was counted between two and nine times. The chain has TRBV6-5 and TRBJ1-4, with D possibly matching TRBD1 (6 bases). Looked up from germline, CDR1 is MNHEY and CDR2 is SVGAGI. The CDR3 sequence is 14 residues long. V lost 4 bases to trimming and J lost 3 bases, with 9 bases between them. The CDR3 bases are TGTGCCAGCAGTTCCAGACAGGCTAATGAAAAACTGTTTTTT. Translated: CASSSRQANEKLFF.

V gene TRBV4-1 combines with J gene TRBJ2-7; D not resolved. In germline, CDR1 is MGHRA, CDR2 YSYEKL. Trimming cost V 0 bases and J 0 bases, with 9 bases left between them. The CDR3 runs 15 residues. CDR3 DNA: TGCGCCAGCAGCCAAGATTTTACGGTCTCCTACGAGCAGTACTTC. It translates to CASSQDFTVSYEQYF.

This clone was picked up a small number of times. The V and J genes are TRBV5-1 and TRBJ1-1; TRBD1 matches 9 bases. Trimming took 0 bases from V and 5 from J; bases not matched to a gene: 2. This CDR3 is 14 amino acids long. Germline V gene data show CDR1 as SGHRS and CDR2 as YFSETQ. The CDR3 DNA reads as TGCGCCAGCAGCTTGGCGGGACAGGGTACTGAAGCTTTCTTT. Translation: CASSLAGQGTEAFF.

The genes are TRBV16 and TRBJ2-5; D gene ambiguous. V was trimmed by 3 bases and J by 2 bases, leaving 7 bases between them. This CDR3 has 13 amino acids. Germline CDR1 and CDR2: KGHSY and FQNENV. CDR3 DNA sequence: TGTGCCAGCAGCCAGGGCCAACAAGAGACCCAGTACTTC. Translated, it gives CASSQGQQETQYF.

The CDR3 DNA is TGCGCCAGCAGTAGACAGGGGCAGGGGACTGAAGCTTTCTTT. It yields the protein CASSRQGQGTEAFF. This chain joins TRBV5-1 and TRBJ1-1, with TRBD1 identical over 8 bases. CDR3 length: 14 amino acids. V dropped 5 bases and J dropped 5; count of bases not matched to a gene: 8. Germline loops: CDR1 SGHRS, CDR2 YFSETQ.

The genes are TRBV5-1 and TRBJ1-3, with 10 positions matching TRBD1. The CDR3 sequence is 15 residues long. CDR1 is SGHRS, CDR2 YFSETQ, per germline. The ends lost 3 bases at V and 2 bases at J; junction bases unmatched: 2. CDR3 sequence: CASSSGTGAGNTIYF. CDR3 bases: TGCGCCAGCAGCTCCGGGACAGGGGCTGGAAACACCATATATTTT. Complete variable domain (other parts from reference TRBV5-1 and TRBJ1-3): KAGVTQTPRYLIKTRGQQVTLSCSPISGHRSVSWYQQTPGQGLQFLFEYFSETQRNKGNFPGRFSGRQFSNSRSEMNVSTLELGDSALYLCASSSGTGAGNTIYFGEGSWLTVV.

This chain links TRBV7-8 with TRBJ2-7; 11 bases map to TRBD1. CDR3 size: 14 residues. Germline assignment: CDR1 SGHVS and CDR2 FQNEAQ. V was clipped by 5 bases and J by 2 bases; unmatched bases: 2. CDR3 residues: CASSPGQGAYEQYF. Written as DNA, the CDR3 is TGTGCCAGCAGCCCGGGACAGGGGGCCTACGAGCAGTACTTC. Combining the CDR3 with reference TRBV7-8 and TRBJ2-7 gives the whole variable domain GAGVSQSPRYKVAKRGQDVALRCDPISGHVSLFWYQQALGQGPEFLTYFQNEAQLDKSGLPSDRFFAERPEGSVSTLKIQRTQQEDSAVYLCASSPGQGAYEQYFGPGTRLTVT.

The chain is built from TRBV7-9 and TRBJ1-2; 7 positions match TRBD1. The trim removed 0 bases at V and 5 bases at J, leaving 9 bases unmatched. CDR3 length: 16 residues. Germline CDR1 is SEHNR and CDR2 is FQNEAQ (reference sequence). The CDR3 loop reads CASSLAGTVHFYGYTF. CDR3 sequence (DNA): TGTGCCAGCAGCTTAGCCGGGACAGTGCATTTTTATGGCTACACCTTC.

V usage is TRBV15 and J usage is TRBJ1-5, with a weak D call TRBD1 (6 bases). CDR1 is LNHNV, CDR2 YYDKDF, per germline (reference sequence). The length of the CDR3 is 17 residues. The V end lost 1 base, the J end lost 5 bases, and 18 bases lay between the germline ends. CDR3 nucleotide sequence: TGTGCCACCAGCAGAGCGGAGGACAGATTTCCTGATCAGCCCCAGCATTTT. Translation: CATSRAEDRFPDQPQHF.

This chain joins TRBV5-4 and TRBJ1-3; possibly TRBD1 for D (6 bases). CDR3 size: 18 residues. The germline V gene encodes CDR1 SGHNT and CDR2 YYREEE (reference sequence). Between the trimmed V and J ends, which lost 0 bases and 4 bases, there was a span of 20 bases. The CDR3 loop reads CASSLALGQRSSGNTIYF. CDR3 DNA sequence: TGTGCCAGCAGCTTGGCCTTAGGACAGAGAAGCTCCGGAAACACCATATATTTT. The full variable domain, with the rest looked up from reference TRBV5-4 and TRBJ1-3, is ETGVTQSPTHLIKTRGQQVTLRCSSQSGHNTVSWYQQALGQGPQFIFQYYREEENGRGNFPPRFSGLQFPNYSSELNVNALELDDSALYLCASSLALGQRSSGNTIYFGEGSWLTVV.

The rearrangement joins TRBV6-5 to TRBJ1-1, with D uncertain. Trimming removed 3 bases from V and 1 base from J, with 12 bases in between. The CDR3 runs 15 residues. Germline V gene data show CDR1 as MNHEY and CDR2 as SVGAGI. Here the CDR3 reads CASSYRITGNTEAFF. The CDR3 coding sequence is TGTGCCAGCAGTTATCGGATTACGGGGAACACTGAAGCTTTCTTT.

The V gene is TRBV2, the J gene TRBJ1-6; TRBD1 might be the D (6 bases). Germline V lookup: CDR1 SNHLY, CDR2 FYNNEI. The V and J ends lost 4 bases and 13 bases respectively, with 17 bases between them. The CDR3 runs to 14 residues. CDR3 amino acids: CASSGQAASGPLHF. CDR3 coding DNA: TGTGCCAGCAGTGGACAGGCCGCTTCGGGGCCCCTCCACTTT.

The rearrangement joins TRBV13 to TRBJ2-3, with D maybe TRBD2 (6 bases). Germline CDR1 PRHDT, CDR2 FYEKMQ (reference sequence). This CDR3 region has 14 residues. Trimming removed 7 bases at V and 4 bases at J, with 15 bases between. Here the CDR3 DNA reads TGTGCCAGCACCCCGCCGGAGGGGCCAGATACGCAGTATTTT. Amino acids: CASTPPEGPDTQYF.

The rearrangement joins TRBV5-8 to TRBJ1-5; tentatively, D is TRBD1 (6 bases). Germline CDR1 and CDR2: SGHTS and YDEGEE. V lost 4 bases and J lost 0, with 11 bases in between. The CDR3 runs 15 residues. The CDR3 loop is CASSPGQHSNQPQHF. CDR3 coding DNA: TGTGCCAGCAGCCCTGGACAGCATAGCAATCAGCCCCAGCATTTT.

The chain couples TRBV6-5 to TRBJ1-2, with D possibly being TRBD1 (5 bases). The V and J ends lost 4 bases and 6 bases respectively, with 21 bases between them. This CDR3 contains 16 residues. Looked up from germline, CDR1 is MNHEY and CDR2 is SVGAGI. DNA for the CDR3: TGTGCCAGCAGTTCGTTAGGTATGGGGGGACCTGATGGCTACACCTTC. It is translated as CASSSLGMGGPDGYTF.

Only one count was recorded for this clone. The chain links TRBV9 to TRBJ1-2; 8 positions match TRBD1. The CDR3 is made up of 15 amino acids. Germline V gives CDR1 SGDLS, CDR2 YYNGEE. V lost 2 bases to trimming and J lost 8 bases; unmatched junction nucleotides: 11. The CDR3 nucleotides are TGTGCCAGCAGCGTGACAGGGGCCTCCTGGATCGGCTACACCTTC. This sequence encodes CASSVTGASWIGYTF.